This TCR beta chain is drawn from a study of control samples from healthy donors and cancer patients. The table came from immunoSEQ multiplex PCR; TCRdb's copy has only in-frame clones and leaves some out. This table has more than 60,000 clones, 89% appearing once. Between the trimmed V and J ends, which lost 6 bases and 4 bases, there was a span of 12 bases. Germline-derived CDR1 and CDR2 are SNHLY and FYNNEI. The CDR3 has 14 residues. The receptor's source is a woman in her forties or fifties with colorectal cancer. Sequenced sample: PBMCs. The rearrangement joins TRBV2 to TRBJ1-4; no definite D call. CDR3 amino acids: CASSQTQINEKLFF. The CDR3 DNA follows: TGTGCCAGCAGCCAGACGCAAATTAATGAAAAACTGTTTTTT.